This T cell receptor beta chain was documented in a study of T cells in tuberculosis. General study points: Active tuberculosis TCR-alpha repertoires lay closer to GMM-specific TCRs than IGRA-negative controls, suggesting clonal expansion. A GMM-specific repertoire classifier reached roughly 90% accuracy, AUROC around 0.87. Samples were chosen by availability of cryopreserved specimens.

Each donor contributed about 100,000 T cells on average, unsorted. J was trimmed by 8 bases and V by 2 bases; bases with no gene match: 8. CDR3 length: 14 residues. Germline V gives CDR1 MNHEY, CDR2 SVGAGI. Repertoires were generated with immunoSEQ multiplex PCR, while TCRdb's copy carries only in-frame clones and drops some. Of fewer than 35,000 clones listed, about 95% are singletons. Worth noting for this clone: Its antigen is as yet unknown.

The rearrangement links TRBV6-5 to TRBJ1-2; 7 bases agree with TRBD1. The source is a donor between 10 and 35 years old with latent tuberculosis or without tuberculosis infection. Sequenced: PBMCs. In DNA form, the CDR3 reads TGTGCCAGCAGTTACCCGGCAGGGGGAAGGGGCTACACCTTC. Amino acids: CASSYPAGGRGYTF.